The 21 T cell receptor beta chains presented below share a single source sample, sequenced in a study of OX40 agonist ivuxolimab in advanced cancers. The table came from immunoSEQ multiplex PCR; TCRdb's copy has only in-frame clones and leaves some out. The sample shows 65,000 to 85,000 clones, roughly nine tenths of them seen only once. This specimen consisted of CD4+ or CD8+ T cells sorted from blood, obtained in a trial of the OX40 agonist ivuxolimab. These receptor sequences come from an adult with an advanced solid tumor such as melanoma, head and neck, liver or kidney cancer.

V is TRBV11-2 and J is TRBJ2-5, with D possibly matching TRBD2 (5 bases). The CDR3 is made up of 15 amino acids. CDR1 SGHAT and CDR2 FQNNGV come from the germline V gene. With 5 bases removed from V and 2 bases from J, the gap between germline ends came to 15 bases. The CDR3 sequence is CASSPWTGPQETQYF. The DNA of the CDR3 is TGTGCCAGCAGCCCGTGGACTGGTCCACAAGAGACCCAGTACTTC. The full variable domain, rest sourced from reference TRBV11-2 and TRBJ2-5, is EAGVAQSPRYKIIEKRQSVAFWCNPISGHATLYWYQQILGQGPKLLIQFQNNGVVDDSQLPKDRFSAERLKGVDSTLKIQPAKLEDSAVYLCASSPWTGPQETQYFGPGTRLLVL.

The table lists this clone with a count of one. V is TRBV6-5 and J is TRBJ2-7, with D perhaps TRBD1 (6 bases). The CDR3 is made up of 14 amino acids. V was trimmed by 7 bases and J by 2 bases, leaving 15 bases between them. The germline V gene has CDR1 MNHEY and CDR2 SVGAGI. DNA for the CDR3: TGTGCCAGCACCCCGACAGGCCCTCCCTACGAGCAGTACTTC. It translates to CASTPTGPPYEQYF.

About this clone itself: Other DNA sequences in this sample translate to the same CDR3. V usage is TRBV13 and J usage is TRBJ2-1; a possible D gene is TRBD2 (5 bases). Looked up from germline, CDR1 is PRHDT and CDR2 is FYEKMQ (reference sequence). CDR3 length equals 13 residues. V was trimmed by 5 bases and J by 3 bases, leaving 8 bases between them. The CDR3 DNA follows: TGTGCCAGCAGCCCCCGGGGCTACAATGAGCAGTTCTTC. Its translation: CASSPRGYNEQFF.

The chain has TRBV4-1 and TRBJ2-7; D ambiguous. Germline values: CDR1 MGHRA, CDR2 YSYEKL. The CDR3 length is 13 residues. V was clipped by 6 bases and J by 2 bases, with 11 bases between them. The DNA of the CDR3 is TGCGCCAGCAGTCCTGGTCCGACCTACGAGCAGTACTTC. Translating it yields CASSPGPTYEQYF.

The table lists this clone with a count of one. The V and J genes are TRBV19 and TRBJ1-2, with a tentative D call TRBD1 (5 bases). From germline, CDR1 is LNHDA and CDR2 SQIVND (reference sequence). CDR3 length: 18 residues. V lost 2 bases and J 8 bases, leaving 27 bases between the germline ends. Written as DNA, the CDR3 is TGTGCCAGTAGTATACCAGGGACCGGGATATTACCCCTTATGGGCTACACCTTC. It translates to CASSIPGTGILPLMGYTF. Supplemented by reference TRBV19 and TRBJ1-2, the full variable domain reads DGGITQSPKYLFRKEGQNVTLSCEQNLNHDAMYWYRQDPGQGLRLIYYSQIVNDFQKGDIAEGYSVSREKKESFPLTVTSAQKNPTAFYLCASSIPGTGILPLMGYTFGSGTRLTVV.

The chain has TRBV18 and TRBJ1-1, with a weak D call TRBD1 (6 bases). CDR1 and CDR2 (germline): KGHSH, LQKENI. The CDR3 is 14 amino acids. The V gene lost 0 bases and the J gene lost 2 bases, with 7 bases spanning the gap. CDR3 DNA sequence: TGTGCCAGCTCACCACCCGGGGGCAACACTGAAGCTTTCTTT. It yields the protein CASSPPGGNTEAFF.

The chain has TRBV27 and TRBJ1-1, with D unclear. Germline V gene data show CDR1 as MNHEY and CDR2 as SMNVEV (reference sequence). Between the trimmed V and J ends, which lost 7 bases and 0 bases, there was a span of 9 bases. This CDR3 has 13 amino acids. As DNA, the CDR3 is TGTGCCAGCACCACGGGTGTGAACACTGAAGCTTTCTTT. This translates into CASTTGVNTEAFF.

The chain couples TRBV4-2 to TRBJ2-7; TRBD1 is a possible D gene (5 bases). Deletions cut 5 bases from V and 6 bases from J, with 11 bases between. The CDR3 length is 12 residues. CDR1 and CDR2 from the germline V gene are LGHNA and YNFKEQ. The CDR3 DNA is TGTGCCAGCAGCGAAGCAGGGATCGAGCAGTACTTC. Translated, it gives CASSEAGIEQYF.

This clone was seen a single time. The gene calls are TRBV14 and TRBJ1-2; D possibly corresponds to TRBD1 (6 bases). The CDR3 contains 17 residues. Germline assignment: CDR1 SGHDN and CDR2 FVKESK. The ends were cut back, 0 bases at V and 4 bases at J, with 18 bases in the middle. The CDR3 bases are TGTGCCAGCAGCCAAGAATCAAGGACAGACCTACTCTATGGCTACACCTTC. Translating gives CASSQESRTDLLYGYTF.

The rearrangement uses TRBV4-1 and TRBJ2-3, with D perhaps matching TRBD2 (6 bases). The CDR3 runs to 14 residues. Trimming took off 2 bases at V and 3 bases at J, with 9 bases between the two ends. Germline V gene data show CDR1 as MGHRA and CDR2 as YSYEKL. CDR3 DNA: TGCGCCAGCAGCCAATGGGGGGAAACAGATACGCAGTATTTT. It is translated as CASSQWGETDTQYF.

Written as DNA, the CDR3 is TGTGCCAGCAGTTACTCGACGGGGCTGACCGGGGAGCTGTTTTTT. It translates to CASSYSTGLTGELFF. The V gene is TRBV6-5, the J gene TRBJ2-2; the D call may be TRBD1 or TRBD2 (5 bases each). Trimming removed 0 bases at V and 5 bases at J, with 10 bases between. In germline, CDR1 is MNHEY, CDR2 SVGAGI. This CDR3 contains 15 residues.

This chain uses TRBV29-1 with TRBJ2-7; D might be TRBD1 or TRBD2, each matching 5 bases. The CDR3 spans 13 residues. The V gene lost 3 bases and the J gene lost 0 bases, with 9 bases spanning the gap. Germline CDR1 SQVTM, CDR2 ANQGSEA. CDR3: CSVDSGTSYEQYF. CDR3 DNA: TGCAGCGTTGACTCGGGGACCTCCTACGAGCAGTACTTC.

The genes are TRBV13 and TRBJ2-7; D gene unclear. The germline V and J ends were trimmed by 4 bases and 6 bases, with 16 bases remaining between them. The CDR3 has 14 amino acids. Germline CDR1 is PRHDT and CDR2 is FYEKMQ (reference sequence). In nucleotides, the CDR3 is TGTGCCAGCAGCTACGGCATACCTACTCCCGAGCAGTACTTC. It translates to CASSYGIPTPEQYF.

The chain is built from TRBV6-1 and TRBJ2-2, with 9 bases aligning to TRBD2. Germline loops: CDR1 MNHNS, CDR2 SASEGT. The trim removed 7 bases at V and 1 base at J, leaving 4 bases unmatched. CDR3 length equals 15 residues. This chain's CDR3 is CASTVAGENTGELFF. CDR3 nucleotide sequence: TGTGCCAGCACTGTAGCGGGGGAGAACACCGGGGAGCTGTTTTTT.

This sequence joins TRBV4-2 and TRBJ2-5; D ambiguous. V lost 5 bases and J 3 bases, leaving 13 bases between the germline ends. The CDR3 is made up of 14 amino acids. The germline V gene has CDR1 LGHNA and CDR2 YNFKEQ. CDR3 DNA: TGTGCCAGCAGCACTCACGCAGAAAAAGAGACCCAGTACTTC. Amino acids: CASSTHAEKETQYF.

The chain is built from TRBV7-9 and TRBJ2-3; D might be TRBD1 (5 bases). The V end was cut by 1 base, the J end by 4 bases, with 12 bases between. The CDR3 contains 15 residues. From germline, CDR1 is SEHNR and CDR2 FQNEAQ (reference sequence). The CDR3 reads CASSLVGAGPDTQYF. The CDR3, as DNA: TGTGCCAGCAGCTTAGTAGGGGCAGGACCAGATACGCAGTATTTT.

V usage is TRBV19 and J usage is TRBJ1-6; D is possibly TRBD1 (5 bases). Germline CDR1 is LNHDA and CDR2 is SQIVND (reference sequence). Trimming removed 6 bases from V and 0 bases from J, with 12 bases in between. CDR3 length: 16 residues. The CDR3 region has the DNA TGTGCCAGTAGGACAGCTGAGAGCTCCTATAATTCACCCCTCCACTTT. It codes for CASRTAESSYNSPLHF. The full variable domain, in which reference TRBV19 and TRBJ1-6 provide the parts outside the CDR3, is DGGITQSPKYLFRKEGQNVTLSCEQNLNHDAMYWYRQDPGQGLRLIYYSQIVNDFQKGDIAEGYSVSREKKESFPLTVTSAQKNPTAFYLCASRTAESSYNSPLHFGNGTRLTVT.

V usage is TRBV11-3 and J usage is TRBJ1-1; TRBD1 matches at 9 bases. The CDR3 has 14 residues. Per the germline V gene, CDR1 is SGHNT and CDR2 is YENEEA. V lost 2 bases to trimming and J lost 7 bases; unmatched junction nucleotides: 5. CDR3 in amino acids: CASSLRGTGSEAFF. DNA of the CDR3: TGTGCCAGCAGCTTAAGGGGGACAGGGAGTGAAGCTTTCTTT. Variable domain in full (rest from reference TRBV11-3 and TRBJ1-1): EAGVVQSPRYKIIEKKQPVAFWCNPISGHNTLYWYLQNLGQGPELLIRYENEEAVDDSQLPKDRFSAERLKGVDSTLKIQPAELGDSAVYLCASSLRGTGSEAFFGQGTRLTVV.

J is TRBJ2-3 and V is TRBV5-6; TRBD2 might be the D (6 bases). V lost 0 bases and J lost 11, with 10 bases in between. The germline V gene has CDR1 SGHDT and CDR2 YYEEEE. The CDR3 contains 12 residues. CDR3 region: CASSLGDFKQYF. CDR3 bases: TGTGCCAGCAGCTTGGGGGACTTCAAGCAGTATTTT. The full variable domain, with the rest looked up from reference TRBV5-6 and TRBJ2-3, is DAGVTQSPTHLIKTRGQQVTLRCSPKSGHDTVSWYQQALGQGPQFIFQYYEEEERQRGNFPDRFSGHQFPNYSSELNVNALLLGDSALYLCASSLGDFKQYFGPGTRLTVL.

The chain has TRBV4-3 and TRBJ2-7; no clear D gene. Germline lookup yields CDR1 LGHNA and CDR2 YSLEER. Deletions cut 1 base from V and 7 bases from J, with 8 bases between. This CDR3 contains 12 residues. DNA for the CDR3: TGCGCCAGCAGCCAAGCCCTGGGGGAGCAGTACTTC. This codes for CASSQALGEQYF.

V gene TRBV5-5 combines with J gene TRBJ2-1; the D is unclear. The CDR3 is 15 residues long. V was shortened by 0 bases and J by 9 bases, with 16 bases between the two germline ends. CDR1 and CDR2 from the germline V gene are SGHKS and YYEKEE (reference sequence). This CDR3 is CASSLEDPSSAEQFF. The CDR3 DNA reads as TGTGCCAGCAGCTTGGAGGATCCCTCCAGCGCTGAGCAGTTCTTC.